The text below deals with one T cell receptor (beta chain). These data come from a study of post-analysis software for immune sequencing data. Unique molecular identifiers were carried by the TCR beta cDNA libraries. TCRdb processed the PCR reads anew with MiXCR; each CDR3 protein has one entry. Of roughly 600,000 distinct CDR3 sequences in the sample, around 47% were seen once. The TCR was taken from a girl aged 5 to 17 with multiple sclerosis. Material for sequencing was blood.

CDR3 sequence reads: CASSFMTGWETQYF. DNA of the CDR3: TGTGCCAGCAGCTTCATGACAGGGTGGGAGACCCAGTACTTC. The gene calls are TRBV11-1 and TRBJ2-7; 7 positions agree with TRBD1. TRBJ2-5 matches the DNA end more closely, so the J call is doubtful. The CDR3 is 14 residues long. The germline V gene has CDR1 SGHAT and CDR2 FQDESV (reference sequence).